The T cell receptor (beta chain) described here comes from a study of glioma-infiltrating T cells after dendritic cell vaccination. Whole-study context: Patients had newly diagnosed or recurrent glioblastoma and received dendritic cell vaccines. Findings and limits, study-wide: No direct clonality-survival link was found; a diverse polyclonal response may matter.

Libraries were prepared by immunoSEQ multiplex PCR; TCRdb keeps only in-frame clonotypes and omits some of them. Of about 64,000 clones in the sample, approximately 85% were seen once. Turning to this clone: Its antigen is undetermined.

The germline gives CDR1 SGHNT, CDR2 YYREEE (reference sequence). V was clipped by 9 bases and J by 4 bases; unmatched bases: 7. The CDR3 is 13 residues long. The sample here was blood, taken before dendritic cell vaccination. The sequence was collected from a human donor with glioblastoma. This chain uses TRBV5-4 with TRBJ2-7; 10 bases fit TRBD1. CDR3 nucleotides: TGTGCCACCAAGACAGGGGGCGGATACGAGCAGTACTTC. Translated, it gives CATKTGGGYEQYF.